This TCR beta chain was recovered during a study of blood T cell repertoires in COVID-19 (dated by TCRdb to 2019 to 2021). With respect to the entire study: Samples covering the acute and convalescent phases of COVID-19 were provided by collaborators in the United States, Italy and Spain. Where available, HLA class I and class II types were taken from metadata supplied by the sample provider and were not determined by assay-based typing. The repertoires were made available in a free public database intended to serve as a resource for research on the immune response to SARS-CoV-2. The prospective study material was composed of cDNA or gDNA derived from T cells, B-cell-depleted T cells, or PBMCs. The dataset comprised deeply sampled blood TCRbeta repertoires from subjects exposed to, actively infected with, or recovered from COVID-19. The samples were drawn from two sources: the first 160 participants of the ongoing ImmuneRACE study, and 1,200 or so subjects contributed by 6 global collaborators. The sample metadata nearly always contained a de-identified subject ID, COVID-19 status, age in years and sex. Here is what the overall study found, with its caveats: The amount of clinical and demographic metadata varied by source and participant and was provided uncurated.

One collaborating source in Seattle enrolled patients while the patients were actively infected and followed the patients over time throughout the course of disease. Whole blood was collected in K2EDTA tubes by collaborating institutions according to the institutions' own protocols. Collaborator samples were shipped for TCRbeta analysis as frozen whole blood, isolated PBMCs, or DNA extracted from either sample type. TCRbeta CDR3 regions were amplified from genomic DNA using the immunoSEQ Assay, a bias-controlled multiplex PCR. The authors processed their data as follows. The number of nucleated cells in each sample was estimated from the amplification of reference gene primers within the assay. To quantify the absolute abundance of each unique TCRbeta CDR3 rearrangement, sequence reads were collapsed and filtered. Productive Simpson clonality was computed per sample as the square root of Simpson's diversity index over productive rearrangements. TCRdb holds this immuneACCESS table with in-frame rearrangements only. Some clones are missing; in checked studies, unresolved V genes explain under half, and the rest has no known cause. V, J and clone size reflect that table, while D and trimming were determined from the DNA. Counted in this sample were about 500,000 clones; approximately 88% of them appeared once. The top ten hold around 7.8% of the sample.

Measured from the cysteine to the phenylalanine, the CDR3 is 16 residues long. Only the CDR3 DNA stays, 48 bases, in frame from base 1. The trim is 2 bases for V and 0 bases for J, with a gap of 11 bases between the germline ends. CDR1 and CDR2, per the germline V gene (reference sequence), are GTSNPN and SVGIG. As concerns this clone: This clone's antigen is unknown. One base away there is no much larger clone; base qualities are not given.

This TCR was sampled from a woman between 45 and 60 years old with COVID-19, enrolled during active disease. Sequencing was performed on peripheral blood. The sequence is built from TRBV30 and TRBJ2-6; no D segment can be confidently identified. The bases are TGTGCCTGGAGTCGGCCAGGCCCCTCTGGGGCCAACGTCCTGACTTTC. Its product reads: CAWSRPGPSGANVLTF.